The clone carrying this T cell receptor beta chain has ten or more counts. TCR beta CDR3 regions were amplified from RNA. The primer set for the first-round RT-PCR of the TCR CDR3 was HTBI. TCRdb reprocessed the multiplex PCR reads via MiXCR and lists one record per CDR3 protein. The sample holds around 400,000 distinct CDR3 sequences, 20% to 30% seen once. The CDR3 is 13 residues long. Germline-derived CDR1 and CDR2 are SGHRS and YFSETQ. Trimming removed 6 bases at V and 8 bases at J, with 15 bases between. This entry belongs to a study of T cells in Graves' hyperthyroidism and ophthalmopathy. V usage is TRBV5-1 and J usage is TRBJ2-1; D is uncertain. The source of this sequence is a man over 45 with Graves' hyperthyroidism. Sequencing was done on a sample of blood. The CDR3 nucleotides read TGCGCCAGCATGGTGAGGCCAAGGGATGAGCAGTTCTTC. Protein: CASMVRPRDEQFF. Using reference TRBV5-1 and TRBJ2-1 for the parts outside the CDR3, the full variable domain is KAGVTQTPRYLIKTRGQQVTLSCSPISGHRSVSWYQQTPGQGLQFLFEYFSETQRNKGNFPGRFSGRQFSNSRSEMNVSTLELGDSALYLCASMVRPRDEQFFGPGTRLTVL.